This TCR beta chain was observed in a study of blood T cell repertoires in COVID-19. The wider study: Donors in the United States, Italy and Spain gave samples during acute or convalescent COVID-19. PBMCs, B-cell-depleted T cells, or T cells were the source of the cDNA or gDNA that made up the material.

Per the original methods: Counts of nucleated cells, estimated from reference gene primer amplification, were obtained. TCRdb keeps only in-frame clones here, not all; method: immunoSEQ multiplex PCR. Clone size and V and J calls were adopted from that table, with D and trimming inferred from the DNA. This sample yields some 340,000 clones, of which 85% are seen a single time; roughly 3.7% belongs to the top ten. Germline trimming cut 2 bases from V and 5 bases from J; bases unmatched to any gene: 6. CDR1 is SGDLS and CDR2 is YYNGEE in the germline V gene. The CDR3 sequence is 15 residues long. The chain has TRBV9 and TRBJ2-1; 8 nucleotides line up with TRBD1. Specimen: peripheral blood. The clonotype originates from a woman in her late teens or twenties with acute or convalescent COVID-19. CDR3 loop: CASSVATGVNNEQFF. CDR3 nucleotide sequence: TGTGCCAGCAGCGTCGCGACAGGGGTAAACAATGAGCAGTTCTTC. Looking up the rest from reference TRBV9 and TRBJ2-1 gives the full variable domain: DSGVTQTPKHLITATGQRVTLRCSPRSGDLSVYWYQQSLDQGLQFLIQYYNGEERAKGNILERFSAQQFPDLHSELNLSSLELGDSALYFCASSVATGVNNEQFFGPGTRLTVL.